One sample yielded the 9 T cell receptor beta chains listed below, sequenced in a study of blood T cell repertoires in COVID-19. Profiled with immunoSEQ multiplex PCR; TCRdb holds only in-frame clones, not every one. Of around 360,000 clones in the sample, 80% to 90% were seen once. Sequencing used PBMCs or T cells enriched from blood (not recorded which). Receptor source: a man in his forties in a cohort exposed to, infected with or recovered from COVID-19 (not recorded which).

The chain couples TRBV5-4 to TRBJ2-1; 7 bases are shared with TRBD2. CDR3 length: 15 residues. The ends lost 4 bases at V and 0 bases at J; junction bases unmatched: 4. Germline V gene sequence: CDR1 SGHNT, CDR2 YYREEE (reference sequence). The CDR3 DNA is TGTGCCAGCAGCGCTAGCGGTAGCTCCTACAATGAGCAGTTCTTC. Amino acid sequence: CASSASGSSYNEQFF.

The CDR3 coding sequence is TGTGCCAGCAGCTTACAGGGGAACACTGAAGCTTTCTTT. This translates into CASSLQGNTEAFF. This chain connects TRBV7-6 to TRBJ1-1, with a tentative D call TRBD1 (5 bases). Looked up from germline, CDR1 is SGHVS and CDR2 is FNYEAQ. This CDR3 comprises 13 residues. The ends were cut back, 2 bases at V and 1 base at J, with 5 bases in the middle.

The gene calls are TRBV10-2 and TRBJ2-1; TRBD2 matches at 14 bases. The length of the CDR3 is 16 residues. Germline CDR1 is WSHSY and CDR2 is SAAADI. V lost 2 bases to trimming and J lost 8 bases; unmatched junction nucleotides: 5. CDR3: CASSEPGTSGSYEQFF. The CDR3 DNA reads TGCGCCAGCAGTGAGCCAGGGACTAGCGGGAGCTATGAGCAGTTCTTC.

The V gene is TRBV7-9, the J gene TRBJ1-3; no reliable D call. V was clipped by 6 bases and J by 0 bases, with 12 bases between them. CDR1 is SEHNR, CDR2 FQNEAQ, per germline (reference sequence). There are 15 residues in the CDR3. The CDR3 region is CASSYDTISGNTIYF. DNA of the CDR3: TGTGCCAGCAGTTATGACACAATCTCTGGAAACACCATATATTTT.

The rearrangement joins TRBV6-6 to TRBJ2-5; D is perhaps TRBD2 (6 bases). With 5 bases removed from V and 2 bases from J, the gap between germline ends came to 15 bases. Germline CDR1 reads MNHNY; CDR2 reads SVGAGI (reference sequence). This CDR3 spans 15 amino acids. This chain's CDR3 is CASSLAGAGQETQYF. The CDR3 DNA reads as TGTGCCAGCAGTCTAGCAGGAGCGGGTCAAGAGACCCAGTACTTC.

This chain joins TRBV2 and TRBJ2-3, with TRBD2 as a possible D gene (6 bases). V was shortened by 8 bases and J by 2 bases, with 11 bases between the two germline ends. CDR1 and CDR2 (germline): SNHLY, FYNNEI. The length of the CDR3 is 13 residues. CDR3 sequence (DNA): TGTGCCAGCCGGGGGTTACTCACAGATACGCAGTATTTT. Its translation is CASRGLLTDTQYF.

The chain recombines TRBV6-1 with TRBJ2-1, with 11 bases lining up with TRBD2. This CDR3 spans 19 amino acids. CDR1 and CDR2 (germline): MNHNS, SASEGT. J lost 2 bases, V lost 2 bases, and 11 bases had no gene match. The CDR3 reads CASSELLAGVSPTYNEQFF. CDR3 sequence (DNA): TGTGCCAGCAGTGAATTACTAGCGGGAGTATCCCCCACCTACAATGAGCAGTTCTTC.

The V and J genes are TRBV6-5 and TRBJ1-2; 7 bases fit TRBD1. The germline CDR1 and CDR2 sequences are MNHEY and SVGAGI. CDR3 length equals 13 residues. The V and J ends lost 9 bases and 8 bases, in that order; junction bases with no gene match: 12. CDR3 residues: CASYFQGVGGYTF. The CDR3, as DNA: TGTGCCAGTTATTTTCAGGGGGTGGGCGGCTACACCTTC.

The chain has TRBV3-1 (or the pseudogene TRBV3-2) and TRBJ1-3; TRBD1 matches at 7 bases. V lost 5 bases and J lost 2; bases outside the gene matches: 0. The germline gives CDR1 LGHDT, CDR2 YNNKEL (reference sequence). This CDR3 has 13 amino acids. In nucleotides, the CDR3 is TGTGCCAGCAGCGACAGGGCTGGAAACACCATATATTTT. This translates into CASSDRAGNTIYF.